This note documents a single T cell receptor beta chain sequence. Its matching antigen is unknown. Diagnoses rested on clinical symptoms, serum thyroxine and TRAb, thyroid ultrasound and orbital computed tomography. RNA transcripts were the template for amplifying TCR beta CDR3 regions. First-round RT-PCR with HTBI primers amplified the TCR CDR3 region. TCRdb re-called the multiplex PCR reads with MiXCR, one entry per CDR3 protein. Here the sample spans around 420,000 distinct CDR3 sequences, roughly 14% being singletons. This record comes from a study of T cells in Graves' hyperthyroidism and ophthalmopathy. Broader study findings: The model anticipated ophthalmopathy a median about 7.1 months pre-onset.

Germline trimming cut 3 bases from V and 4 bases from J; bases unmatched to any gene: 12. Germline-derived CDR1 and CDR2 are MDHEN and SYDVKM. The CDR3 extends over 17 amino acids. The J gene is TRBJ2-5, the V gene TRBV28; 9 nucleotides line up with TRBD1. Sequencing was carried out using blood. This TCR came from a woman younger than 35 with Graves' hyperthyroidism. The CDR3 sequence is CASSFSGTGSLGETQYF. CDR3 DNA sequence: TGTGCCAGCAGTTTTTCCGGGACAGGGAGTTTAGGAGAGACCCAGTACTTC.